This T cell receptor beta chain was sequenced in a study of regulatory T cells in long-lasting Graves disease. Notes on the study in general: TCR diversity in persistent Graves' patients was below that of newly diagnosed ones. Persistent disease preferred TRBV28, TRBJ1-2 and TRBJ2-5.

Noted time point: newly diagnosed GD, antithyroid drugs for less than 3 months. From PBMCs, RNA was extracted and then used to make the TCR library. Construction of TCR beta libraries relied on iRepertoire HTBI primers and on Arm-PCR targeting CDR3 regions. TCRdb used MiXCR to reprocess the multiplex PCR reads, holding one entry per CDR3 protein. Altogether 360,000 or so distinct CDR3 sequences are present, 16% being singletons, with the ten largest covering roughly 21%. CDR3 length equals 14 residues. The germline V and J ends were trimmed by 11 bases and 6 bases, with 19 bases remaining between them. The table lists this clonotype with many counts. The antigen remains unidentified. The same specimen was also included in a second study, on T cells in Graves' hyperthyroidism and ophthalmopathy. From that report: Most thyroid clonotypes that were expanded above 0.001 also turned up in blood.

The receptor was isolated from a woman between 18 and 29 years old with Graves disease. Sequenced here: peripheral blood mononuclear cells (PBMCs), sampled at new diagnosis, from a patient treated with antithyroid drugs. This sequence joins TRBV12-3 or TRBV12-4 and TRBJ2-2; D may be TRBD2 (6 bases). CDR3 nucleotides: TGTGCCTGCCGGGACTTGGCTTCCGCCGGGGAGCTGTTTTTT. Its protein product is CACRDLASAGELFF.